This section outlines one T cell receptor beta chain sequence together with its context. Germline lookup yields CDR1 LGHNA and CDR2 YSLEER. The length of the CDR3 is 16 residues. Trimming cost V 0 bases and J 4 bases, with 15 bases left between them. The data were taken from a study of Graves' ophthalmopathy and Graves' hyperthyroidism. Amplification from RNA transcripts yielded the TCR beta CDR3 regions. The workflow started with a first-round RT-PCR run with HTBI primers and then moved on to a second-round multiplex PCR. TCRdb called the multiplex PCR reads again in MiXCR, with one record for every CDR3 protein. Here the sample spans 500,000 to 800,000 distinct CDR3 sequences, about 38% being singletons.

The V gene is TRBV4-3, the J gene TRBJ2-5; maybe TRBD2 (7 bases). What was sequenced was peripheral blood. The TCR sequence derives from an adult man with Graves' ophthalmopathy. The CDR3 reads CASSQDVRGAGETQYF. CDR3 nucleotides: TGCGCCAGCAGCCAAGATGTCCGGGGGGCGGGAGAGACCCAGTACTTC.